The 27 T cell receptor beta chains given below trace back to one sample, sequenced in a study of blood T cell repertoires in COVID-19. Generated by immunoSEQ multiplex PCR, the TCRdb table keeps only in-frame clones and is missing some. The sample lists around 250,000 clones, more than 85% seen once, with over 4% in the top ten. The sequenced material came from PBMCs or T cells enriched from blood (not recorded which). These receptors were collected from a woman in her twenties or thirties who had recovered from COVID-19.

The V call is TRBV15, the J call TRBJ1-5, with 8 bases aligning to TRBD1. With 4 bases clipped from V and 6 bases from J, the junction kept 5 bases outside the gene matches. CDR1 is LNHNV and CDR2 is YYDKDF in the germline V gene (reference sequence). The CDR3 totals 14 residues. The CDR3, as DNA: TGTGCCACCAGCAAAGGGACAGGCGGTCAGCCCCAGCATTTT. This codes for CATSKGTGGQPQHF.

A few counts support this clone. The V gene is TRBV28, the J gene TRBJ2-1; D unclear. Trimming removed 5 bases at V and 9 bases at J, with 11 bases between. Germline values: CDR1 MDHEN, CDR2 SYDVKM. This CDR3 has 12 amino acids. For the CDR3, the DNA is TGTGCCAGCAGTCCAATCACAGCTGAGCAGTTCTTC. Protein product: CASSPITAEQFF.

The V gene is TRBV6-6, the J gene TRBJ1-2, with D maybe TRBD1 (5 bases). This CDR3 is built from 11 residues. Trimming took 6 bases from V and 5 from J, leaving 7 bases between them. The germline V gene has CDR1 MNHNY and CDR2 SVGAGI (reference sequence). CDR3 residues: CASREGYGYTF. CDR3 in DNA: TGTGCCAGCAGGGAGGGGTATGGCTACACCTTC.

J is TRBJ1-2 and V is TRBV28; the D gene is possibly TRBD1 (5 bases). The CDR3 is 16 residues long. Germline CDR1 MDHEN, CDR2 SYDVKM. Trimming removed 3 bases at V and 8 bases at J, with 22 bases between. As DNA, the CDR3 is TGTGCCAGCAGTTTGGAAGGGGCCCCCCTCTGGAGAGGCTACACCTTC. This translates into CASSLEGAPLWRGYTF.

The V call is TRBV2, the J call TRBJ2-1, with D possibly matching TRBD1 (6 bases). The CDR3 totals 15 residues. CDR1 is SNHLY and CDR2 is FYNNEI in the germline V gene. V shed 2 bases and J shed 0 bases, with 8 bases lying between them. CDR3 sequence reads: CASSETGSSYNEQFF. The DNA for the CDR3 is TGTGCCAGCAGTGAAACAGGGAGCTCCTACAATGAGCAGTTCTTC.

This clone was recorded only once. J is TRBJ1-2 and V is TRBV7-3, with D maybe TRBD1 (5 bases). CDR3 length equals 16 residues. CDR1 and CDR2 from the germline V gene are SGHTA and FQGTGA. The ends were cut back, 2 bases at V and 3 bases at J, with 16 bases in the middle. Here the CDR3 DNA reads TGTGCCAGCAGCTTAGGGACTCCAGTTCGGGACTATGGCTACACCTTC. It codes for CASSLGTPVRDYGYTF.

This clone has just one count. The CDR3 nucleotides are TGTGCCATCAGTGGACAGGGGGCCGCCTATGGCTACACCTTC. Translation gives CAISGQGAAYGYTF. V usage is TRBV10-3 and J usage is TRBJ1-2, with TRBD1 matching over 10 bases. V lost 4 bases and J lost 4; bases outside the gene matches: 3. CDR1 and CDR2 from the germline V gene are ENHRY and SYGVKD. The CDR3 totals 14 residues.

V usage is TRBV19 and J usage is TRBJ2-7; 9 bases are a match to TRBD2. Germline V gene sequence: CDR1 LNHDA, CDR2 SQIVND (reference sequence). Unmatched junction bases numbered 2, after V lost 5 bases and J lost 3 bases. The CDR3 runs to 13 residues. CDR3 region: CASSQTSGYEQYF. CDR3 in DNA: TGTGCCAGTAGTCAGACTAGCGGCTACGAGCAGTACTTC.

This chain joins TRBV28 and TRBJ1-2, with D possibly being TRBD1 (6 bases). The CDR3 length is 16 residues. Deletions cut 4 bases from V and 7 bases from J, with 22 bases between. In germline, CDR1 is MDHEN, CDR2 SYDVKM. The CDR3 sequence: CASSSLGGGVFGGYTF. CDR3 DNA sequence: TGTGCCAGCAGTTCCCTGGGGGGGGGCGTCTTTGGTGGCTACACCTTC.

The J gene is TRBJ1-1, the V gene TRBV5-1; D remains ambiguous. Germline V CDR1 and CDR2: SGHRS, YFSETQ. CDR3 length: 14 amino acids. V dropped 0 bases and J dropped 1 base, with 7 bases sitting between them. CDR3 DNA: TGCGCCAGCAGCTTGGGTTCAGGGAACACTGAAGCTTTCTTT. Translated, it gives CASSLGSGNTEAFF.

The V and J genes are TRBV19 and TRBJ2-3; 14 nucleotides match TRBD2. The CDR3 extends over 16 amino acids. Unmatched junction bases numbered 11, after V lost 5 bases and J lost 10 bases. Germline V CDR1 and CDR2: LNHDA, SQIVND (reference sequence). Written as DNA, the CDR3 is TGTGCCAGTAGTGCCCCGGGACTAGCGGGAGAGGGGCCGCAGTATTTT. Protein product: CASSAPGLAGEGPQYF.

The CDR3 nucleotides read TGTGCCAGCAGGCTTACCGGGAACTATGGCTACACCTTC. It translates to CASRLTGNYGYTF. The chain combines TRBV28 with TRBJ1-2; D is unclear. Trimming took 6 bases from V and 2 from J, leaving 10 bases between them. The CDR3 has 13 amino acids. Germline assignment: CDR1 MDHEN and CDR2 SYDVKM.

J is TRBJ1-3 and V is TRBV7-3; TRBD1 is a possible D gene (5 bases). V was clipped by 5 bases and J by 6 bases, with 26 bases between them. Germline lookup yields CDR1 SGHTA and CDR2 FQGTGA. The CDR3 is 18 amino acids. CDR3 in DNA: TGTGCCAGCAGCCGCCCTGTTGAAGCAAAGGACACCCCAAACACCATATATTTT. Amino acid sequence: CASSRPVEAKDTPNTIYF.

The V call is TRBV6-2 or TRBV6-3, the J call TRBJ2-7, with D perhaps matching TRBD2 (5 bases). This CDR3 is 13 amino acids long. V lost 6 bases and J 7 bases, leaving 16 bases between the germline ends. CDR1 is MNHEY and CDR2 is SVGEGT in the germline V gene. CDR3 DNA sequence: TGTGCCAGCAGGCCTCCTTCTCGAGGGGAGCAGTACTTC. It yields the protein CASRPPSRGEQYF.

A single count supports this clone. This chain joins TRBV2 and TRBJ2-3; perhaps TRBD2 as D (5 bases). The V gene's germline CDR1 is SNHLY and CDR2 FYNNEI. The CDR3 is 12 amino acids. V was pared by 6 bases and J by 4 bases, with 8 bases between. The CDR3 region is CASREDSDTQYF. CDR3 bases: TGTGCCAGCAGGGAGGATTCAGATACGCAGTATTTT.

The chain is built from TRBV19 and TRBJ1-5; D may be TRBD1 (5 bases). CDR3 size: 11 residues. CDR1 is LNHDA, CDR2 SQIVND, per germline (reference sequence). Trimming cost V 7 bases and J 10 bases, with 11 bases left between them. The CDR3: CASNQRGPQHF. CDR3 nucleotide sequence: TGTGCCAGTAACCAGCGGGGCCCCCAGCATTTT.

The chain recombines TRBV28 with TRBJ1-2; 11 positions match TRBD1. Germline CDR1 MDHEN, CDR2 SYDVKM. This CDR3 has 15 residues. V was clipped by 5 bases and J by 4 bases; unmatched bases: 6. This CDR3 is CASSPDRGLFYGYTF. CDR3 DNA sequence: TGTGCCAGCAGTCCGGACAGGGGGCTCTTCTATGGCTACACCTTC.

The table lists this clone with a count of one. The V gene is TRBV15, the J gene TRBJ2-7; possible D gene TRBD2, 5 bases. In germline, CDR1 is LNHNV, CDR2 YYDKDF (reference sequence). The CDR3 has 16 residues. The V and J ends lost 1 base and 4 bases respectively, with 17 bases between them. The CDR3 sequence: CATSRGERTVIYEQYF. The CDR3 nucleotides are TGTGCCACCAGCAGAGGGGAGAGGACGGTTATATACGAGCAGTACTTC.

V usage is TRBV9 and J usage is TRBJ2-1, with D unresolved. The CDR3 totals 11 residues. Germline loops: CDR1 SGDLS, CDR2 YYNGEE. Between the trimmed V and J ends, which lost 4 bases and 4 bases, there was a span of 3 bases. The CDR3 sequence is CASSPYNEQFF. The CDR3 DNA is TGTGCCAGCAGCCCTTACAATGAGCAGTTCTTC. Drawing the rest from reference TRBV9 and TRBJ2-1, the complete variable domain is DSGVTQTPKHLITATGQRVTLRCSPRSGDLSVYWYQQSLDQGLQFLIQYYNGEERAKGNILERFSAQQFPDLHSELNLSSLELGDSALYFCASSPYNEQFFGPGTRLTVL.

V usage is TRBV3-1 (or the pseudogene TRBV3-2) and J usage is TRBJ1-1; D might be TRBD1 (5 bases). V gave up 0 bases and J gave up 5 bases, with 16 bases separating them. Germline lookup yields CDR1 LGHDT and CDR2 YNNKEL (reference sequence). There are 16 residues in the CDR3. The CDR3 reads CASSQDVRGGNTEAFF. The CDR3 coding sequence is TGTGCCAGCAGCCAAGATGTCCGGGGGGGGAATACTGAAGCTTTCTTT.

The rearrangement uses TRBV9 and TRBJ2-7; perhaps TRBD2 as D (5 bases). The V gene lost 0 bases and the J gene lost 7 bases, with 14 bases spanning the gap. The CDR3 is 14 amino acids. The germline V gene encodes CDR1 SGDLS and CDR2 YYNGEE. In DNA, the CDR3 is TGTGCCAGCAGCGTAGTTGAGCTAGCCGGGGAGCAGTACTTC. The encoded protein is CASSVVELAGEQYF.

J is TRBJ2-1 and V is TRBV28; D may be TRBD1 (5 bases). The germline V and J ends were trimmed by 6 bases and 0 bases, with 18 bases remaining between them. The CDR3 extends over 17 amino acids. CDR1 and CDR2 (germline): MDHEN, SYDVKM. The CDR3 DNA sequence: TGTGCCAGCAGACGCAGTGGGGCGAGGAGCTCCTACAATGAGCAGTTCTTC. Its translation: CASRRSGARSSYNEQFF.

The chain uses TRBV7-2 and TRBJ2-1; TRBD2 agrees at 7 bases. V shed 5 bases and J 4 bases; nucleotides not matched to a gene: 5. The CDR3 is made up of 14 amino acids. CDR1 SGHTA and CDR2 FQGNSA come from the germline V gene. This CDR3 reads CASSPGEGYNEQFF. CDR3 DNA sequence: TGTGCCAGCAGCCCCGGGGAGGGATACAATGAGCAGTTCTTC.

Regarding this clone: The conserved closing phenylalanine or tryptophan is absent in this CDR3, likely reflecting a read error. The limits of the CDR3 on the DNA are not certain, so only TCRdb's listed CDR3 is given. This rearrangement joins TRBV7-7 to TRBJ1-6; the table assigns TRBD1, which was not confirmed against the DNA. The germline gives CDR1 SSHAT, CDR2 FNYEAQ (reference sequence). The CDR3 is made up of 9 amino acids, end residues included. This CDR3 reads CASSRRGPA.

The J gene is TRBJ1-2, the V gene TRBV25-1; 7 bases agree with TRBD1. V shed 4 bases and J 8 bases; nucleotides not matched to a gene: 7. CDR1 is MGHDK and CDR2 is SYGVNS in the germline V gene. The CDR3 totals 13 residues. The CDR3 region has the DNA TGTGCCAGCAGTGCAACCAACAGGGGAGGCTACACCTTC. This sequence encodes CASSATNRGGYTF.

V gene TRBV28 combines with J gene TRBJ1-4, with TRBD1 as a possible D gene (6 bases). The germline V gene has CDR1 MDHEN and CDR2 SYDVKM. The CDR3 loop spans 13 amino acids. Trimming removed 6 bases at V and 6 bases at J, with 11 bases between. Here the CDR3 DNA reads TGTGCCAGCAGAGGGGCAGGGGATGAAAAACTGTTTTTT. Its protein product is CASRGAGDEKLFF.

On this clone: At the DNA level, this CDR3 is encoded by other sequences in the same sample as well. The chain carries TRBV28 and TRBJ2-7, with unresolved D. CDR1 and CDR2 (germline): MDHEN, SYDVKM. This CDR3 contains 10 residues. The ends were cut back, 5 bases at V and 3 bases at J, with 2 bases in the middle. DNA of the CDR3: TGTGCCAGCAGTCGCTACGAGCAGTACTTC. Protein product: CASSRYEQYF.